These 10 T cell receptor beta chains originate from one sample sequenced in a study of OX40 agonist ivuxolimab in advanced cancers. TCRdb keeps only in-frame clones here, not all; method: immunoSEQ multiplex PCR. Among approximately 160,000 clones listed, 94% were seen once. This material consisted of CD4+ or CD8+ T cells sorted from blood, taken in a trial of the OX40 agonist ivuxolimab. These receptors were collected from an adult with an advanced solid tumor such as melanoma, head and neck, liver or kidney cancer.

This chain links TRBV28 with TRBJ1-5, with TRBD1 matching 8 bases. In germline, CDR1 is MDHEN, CDR2 SYDVKM. The CDR3 totals 16 residues. V lost 5 bases, J lost 9 bases, and 15 bases stayed unmatched. The CDR3 loop is CASSPLGTGFVAPQHF. CDR3 nucleotide sequence: TGTGCCAGCAGTCCCCTCGGGACAGGCTTTGTGGCGCCCCAGCATTTT.

The chain recombines TRBV6-5 with TRBJ1-1; D unclear. This CDR3 comprises 15 residues. The V end lost 2 bases, the J end lost 2 bases, and 12 bases lay between the germline ends. The germline V gene has CDR1 MNHEY and CDR2 SVGAGI. CDR3 sequence (DNA): TGTGCCAGCAGTTACGGACCTCCGGGAAACACTGAAGCTTTCTTT. This gives the protein CASSYGPPGNTEAFF.

The CDR3 nucleotides read TGTGCCAGCAGCTATGATCCCCGGACCCGGCCTCGAAACACCATATATTTT. As protein: CASSYDPRTRPRNTIYF. The chain uses TRBV7-8 and TRBJ1-3; D unresolved. The CDR3 is 17 residues long. The germline V gene has CDR1 SGHVS and CDR2 FQNEAQ. The ends were cut back, 4 bases at V and 5 bases at J, with 21 bases in the middle.

The chain combines TRBV7-2 with TRBJ2-5; possibly TRBD2 for D (7 bases). CDR3 length equals 14 residues. The V end was cut by 5 bases, the J end by 5 bases, with 15 bases between. Germline V CDR1 and CDR2: SGHTA, FQGNSA. The CDR3 DNA sequence: TGTGCCAGCAGCGTAGGGGGGGGTCGGGAGACCCAGTACTTC. Protein product: CASSVGGGRETQYF. The full variable domain, completed using reference TRBV7-2 and TRBJ2-5, is GAGVSQSPSNKVTEKGKDVELRCDPISGHTALYWYRQSLGQGLEFLIYFQGNSAPDKSGLPSDRFSAERTGGSVSTLTIQRTQQEDSAVYLCASSVGGGRETQYFGPGTRLLVL.

This chain connects TRBV9 to TRBJ2-5; D perhaps matches TRBD2 (6 bases). Per the germline V gene, CDR1 is SGDLS and CDR2 is YYNGEE. CDR3 size: 15 residues. Trimming shortened V by 0 bases and J by 0 bases, and 9 bases separated the two germline ends. This CDR3 is CASSVGWRDQETQYF. DNA for the CDR3: TGTGCCAGCAGCGTAGGGTGGAGGGACCAAGAGACCCAGTACTTC.

V gene TRBV7-3 combines with J gene TRBJ2-7; the match to TRBD2 covers 7 bases. Germline V gene lookup returns CDR1 SGHTA and CDR2 FQGTGA. This CDR3 has 15 residues. V shed 2 bases and J 3 bases; nucleotides not matched to a gene: 7. The CDR3: CASSLERGVDYEQYF. The CDR3 DNA reads TGTGCCAGCAGCTTAGAGCGGGGCGTTGACTACGAGCAGTACTTC. The full variable domain, its missing parts supplied by reference TRBV7-3 and TRBJ2-7, is GAGVSQTPSNKVTEKGKYVELRCDPISGHTALYWYRQSLGQGPEFLIYFQGTGAADDSGLPNDRFFAVRPEGSVSTLKIQRTERGDSAVYLCASSLERGVDYEQYFGPGTRLTVT.

The chain carries TRBV7-9 and TRBJ1-4, with TRBD1 matching over 9 bases. Unmatched junction bases numbered 4, after V lost 5 bases and J lost 0 bases. CDR3 length equals 16 residues. CDR1 and CDR2 from the germline V gene are SEHNR and FQNEAQ (reference sequence). CDR3 sequence (DNA): TGTGCCAGCAGCCTTGGACAGGGGCCAACTAATGAAAAACTGTTTTTT. Protein: CASSLGQGPTNEKLFF.

The chain is built from TRBV2 and TRBJ2-1; 15 bases are a match to TRBD2. This CDR3 is 17 amino acids long. CDR1 is SNHLY, CDR2 FYNNEI, per germline. The J segment lost 0 bases and the V segment lost 6 bases, leaving 3 bases of the junction unmatched. The CDR3 region has the DNA TGTGCCAGCAGAGGACTAGCGGGGGGGCACTCCTACAATGAGCAGTTCTTC. This codes for CASRGLAGGHSYNEQFF.

V usage is TRBV5-6 and J usage is TRBJ2-2; either TRBD1 or TRBD2 may supply D (5 bases each). This CDR3 region has 17 residues. Germline V gene sequence: CDR1 SGHDT, CDR2 YYEEEE. V was cut by 0 bases and J by 0 bases, with 12 bases left in between. The CDR3: CASSLAWGSANTGELFF. CDR3 nucleotide sequence: TGTGCCAGCAGCTTGGCCTGGGGGTCCGCGAACACCGGGGAGCTGTTTTTT.

This clone was recorded only once. The rearrangement links TRBV25-1 to TRBJ2-7, with a weak D call TRBD1 (5 bases). Trimming took 1 base from V and 3 from J, leaving 10 bases between them. The CDR3 sequence is 14 residues long. The germline CDR1 and CDR2 sequences are MGHDK and SYGVNS. DNA for the CDR3: TGTGCCAGCAGTGAATTGCAGGGCCGCTACGAGCAGTACTTC. Its protein product is CASSELQGRYEQYF.